The rows below give T cell receptor beta chains drawn from one sample of a study of blood T cell repertoires in COVID-19. Assay used: immunoSEQ multiplex PCR; TCRdb lists only in-frame clones, some missing. The sample has roughly 100,000 clones, 92% seen once. The sequenced material came from peripheral blood. These receptors came from a woman between 50 and 59 years old with COVID-19, enrolled during active disease. Both conserved end residues are part of each CDR3.

j_call | v_call | cdr3_aa
TRBJ1-4 | TRBV30 | CAWSPSSHEKLFF
TRBJ1-2 | TRBV3-1/TRBV3-2 | CASSQGLGTAHGYTF
TRBJ1-1 | TRBV18 | CASSPKSGTEAFF
TRBJ1-1 | TRBV20-1 | CSASVQSEAFF
TRBJ1-2 | TRBV30 | CAWSSGVGYGYTF
TRBJ1-1 | TRBV5-1 | CASSLGSWQGVRGTEAFF
TRBJ2-1 | TRBV11-3 | CASSSRDKTYNEQFF
TRBJ1-2 | TRBV5-4 | CASSSGQGVYGYTF
TRBJ1-2 | TRBV6-4 | CASSDSRGYGYTF
TRBJ1-2 | TRBV11-2 | CASSPKTPSGDGYTF
TRBJ1-1 | TRBV28 | CASAQPREVNTEAFF
TRBJ1-1 | TRBV9 | CASSPRRGTEAFF
TRBJ2-3 | TRBV28 | CASSAPSTASTDTQYF
TRBJ2-1 | TRBV9 | CASSPRSVAGGGGEQFF
TRBJ1-1 | TRBV2 | CAREQMNTEAFF
TRBJ1-1 | TRBV19 | CASTPGGNTEAFF
TRBJ2-5 | TRBV7-2 | CASSFTGKTQYF
TRBJ1-4 | TRBV27 | CASSPQWGGKLFF
TRBJ1-5 | TRBV21-1 | CASSKGTLVYSNQPQHF
TRBJ2-1 | TRBV5-1 | CASSSGLAGILLNNEQFF
TRBJ2-7 | TRBV7-2 | CASSLVSQGPPYEQYF
TRBJ1-1 | TRBV19 | CASSIPRGLHTEAFF
TRBJ1-2 | TRBV5-6 | CASSSVRGYGYTF
TRBJ2-4 | TRBV7-8 | CASSFGGAQNIQYF
TRBJ2-2 | TRBV5-5 | CASSWDRVPAEINTGELFF
TRBJ1-4 | TRBV19 | CASSIRSEKLFF
TRBJ1-5 | TRBV7-8 | CASSLAGQGDQPQHF
TRBJ2-5 | TRBV7-6 | CASSLGAGGPQETQYF
TRBJ2-2 | TRBV5-1 | CASSRRTGTNTGELFF
TRBJ1-2 | TRBV4-3 | CASSQGTGGWYGYTF
TRBJ1-2 | TRBV6-4 | CASSERIQGAYGYTF
TRBJ1-1 | TRBV12-5 | CASGLEQGTEAFF
TRBJ1-2 | TRBV2 | CASSDPGQLIYTF
TRBJ1-1 | TRBV3-1/TRBV3-2 | CASSQEQALGGTEAFF
TRBJ2-3 | TRBV19 | CASSIFGTSTQYF
TRBJ1-2 | TRBV30 | CAWSVSLPRGYTF
TRBJ1-6 | TRBV19 | CASSTLRGNSPLHF
TRBJ1-1 | TRBV11-2 | CASSLVEEAFF
TRBJ1-1 | TRBV12-3/TRBV12-4 | CASSPQGNEAFF
TRBJ2-7 | TRBV7-2 | CASSLAGAAYEQYF
TRBJ2-1 | TRBV6-6 | CASSYSGTYNEQFF
TRBJ1-1 | TRBV5-1 | CASSYANLNTEAFF
TRBJ2-5 | TRBV6-1 | CASSEARRGPETQYF
TRBJ2-5 | TRBV5-6 | CASSFQETQYF
TRBJ2-1 | TRBV15 | CATSRGENEQFF
TRBJ2-1 | TRBV19 | CASSLSGSSYNEQFF
TRBJ1-3 | TRBV6-5 | CASSTLGGAGNTIYF
TRBJ1-2 | TRBV29-1 | CSVAMLEQGRFFLGYGYTF
TRBJ1-2 | TRBV6-2/TRBV6-3 | CASSYSSVNYGYTF
TRBJ1-5 | TRBV7-2 | CASSLAGTRNGQPQHF
TRBJ1-1 | TRBV14 | CASSQDQNTEAFF
TRBJ1-5 | TRBV6-5 | CASRDPGGNQPQHF
TRBJ2-4 | TRBV11-3 | CASSLDSGTSGGRLNIQYF
TRBJ2-3 | TRBV11-2 | CASTVSLAGARGTDTQYF
TRBJ1-5 | TRBV6-2/TRBV6-3 | CASSADRGQPQHF
TRBJ2-5 | TRBV5-6 | CASSLGGGTQYF
TRBJ2-2 | TRBV5-4 | CASSLPLNTGELFF
TRBJ2-3 | TRBV28 | CASSLGTGGDTQYF
TRBJ1-6 | TRBV5-1 | CASSYFLGANNSPLHF
TRBJ1-1 | TRBV19 | CASSMSLGGTEAFF